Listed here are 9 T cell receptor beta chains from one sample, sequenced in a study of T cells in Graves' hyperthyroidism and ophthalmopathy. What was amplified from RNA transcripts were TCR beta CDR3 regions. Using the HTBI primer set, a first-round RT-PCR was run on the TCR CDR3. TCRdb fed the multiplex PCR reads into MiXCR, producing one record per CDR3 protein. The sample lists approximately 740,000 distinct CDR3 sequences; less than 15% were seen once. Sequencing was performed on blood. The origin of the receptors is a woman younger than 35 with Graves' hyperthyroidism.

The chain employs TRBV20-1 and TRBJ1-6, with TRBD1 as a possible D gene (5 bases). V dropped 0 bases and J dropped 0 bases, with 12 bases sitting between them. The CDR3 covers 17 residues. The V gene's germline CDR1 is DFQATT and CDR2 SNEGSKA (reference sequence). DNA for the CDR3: TGCAGTGCTAGAGAGGGACGACGGCGCTCCTATAATTCACCCCTCCACTTT. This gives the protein CSAREGRRRSYNSPLHF.

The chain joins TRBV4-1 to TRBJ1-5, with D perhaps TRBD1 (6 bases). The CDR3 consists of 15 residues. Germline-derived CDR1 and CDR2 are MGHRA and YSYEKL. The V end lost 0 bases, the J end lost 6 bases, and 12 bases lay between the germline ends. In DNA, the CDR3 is TGCGCCAGCAGCCAAGACAGGGGAAGAGGTCAGCCCCAGCATTTT. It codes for CASSQDRGRGQPQHF.

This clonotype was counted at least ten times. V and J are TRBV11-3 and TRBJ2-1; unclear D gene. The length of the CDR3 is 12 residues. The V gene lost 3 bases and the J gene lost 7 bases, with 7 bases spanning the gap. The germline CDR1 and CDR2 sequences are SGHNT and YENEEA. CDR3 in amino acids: CASSFQRNEQFF. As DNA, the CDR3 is TGTGCCAGCAGCTTCCAGAGAAATGAGCAGTTCTTC.

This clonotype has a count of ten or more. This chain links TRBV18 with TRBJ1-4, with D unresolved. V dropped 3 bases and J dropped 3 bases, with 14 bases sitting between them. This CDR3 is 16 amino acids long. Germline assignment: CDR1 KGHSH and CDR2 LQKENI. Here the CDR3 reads CASSPNRRKANEKLFF. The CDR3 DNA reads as TGTGCCAGCTCACCGAACAGACGCAAGGCTAATGAAAAACTGTTTTTT.

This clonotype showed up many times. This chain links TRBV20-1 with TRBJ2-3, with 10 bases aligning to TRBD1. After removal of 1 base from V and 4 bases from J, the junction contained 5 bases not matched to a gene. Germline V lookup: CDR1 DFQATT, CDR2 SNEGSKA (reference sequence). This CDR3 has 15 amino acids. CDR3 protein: CSARAGTGVSDTQYF. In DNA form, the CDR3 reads TGCAGTGCTAGAGCGGGGACAGGGGTTTCAGATACGCAGTATTTT.

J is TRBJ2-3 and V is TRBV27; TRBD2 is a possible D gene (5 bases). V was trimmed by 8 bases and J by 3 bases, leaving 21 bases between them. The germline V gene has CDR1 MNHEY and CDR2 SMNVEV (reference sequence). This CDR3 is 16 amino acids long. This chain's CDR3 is CASASSGGSSTDTQYF. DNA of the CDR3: TGTGCCAGCGCTTCCTCGGGTGGGAGCAGTACAGATACGCAGTATTTT.

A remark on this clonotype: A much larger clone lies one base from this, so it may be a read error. CDR3 DNA sequence: TGTGCCAGCAGTGATGACAGGGGGCCGGGGCGAGAGACCCAGTACTTC. It is translated as CASSDDRGPGRETQYF. The chain combines TRBV2 with TRBJ2-5, with 10 bases identical to TRBD1. CDR1 is SNHLY, CDR2 FYNNEI, per germline. The trim removed 3 bases at V and 4 bases at J, leaving 8 bases unmatched. CDR3 length equals 16 residues.

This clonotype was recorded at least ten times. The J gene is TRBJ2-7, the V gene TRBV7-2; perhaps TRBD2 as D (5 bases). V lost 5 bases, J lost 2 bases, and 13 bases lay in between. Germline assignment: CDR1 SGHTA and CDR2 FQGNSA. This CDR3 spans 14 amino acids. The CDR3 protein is CASSTGPGTYEQYF. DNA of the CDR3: TGTGCCAGCAGCACTGGTCCGGGGACCTACGAGCAGTACTTC.

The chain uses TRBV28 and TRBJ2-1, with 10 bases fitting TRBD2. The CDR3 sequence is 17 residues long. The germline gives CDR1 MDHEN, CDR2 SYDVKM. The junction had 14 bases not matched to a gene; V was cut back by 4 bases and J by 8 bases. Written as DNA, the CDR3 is TGTGCCAGCAGTTCCCTCGGTAGCGGGAGGACCAAAGATGAGCAGTTCTTC. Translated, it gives CASSSLGSGRTKDEQFF.